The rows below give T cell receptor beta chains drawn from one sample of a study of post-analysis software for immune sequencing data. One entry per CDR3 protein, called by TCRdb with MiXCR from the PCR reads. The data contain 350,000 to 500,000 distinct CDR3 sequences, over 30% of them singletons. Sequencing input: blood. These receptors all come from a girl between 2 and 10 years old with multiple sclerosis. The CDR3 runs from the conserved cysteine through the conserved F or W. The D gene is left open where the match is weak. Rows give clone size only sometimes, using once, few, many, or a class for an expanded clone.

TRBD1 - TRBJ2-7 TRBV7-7 CASSSRTGDSYEQYF TGTGCCAGCAGCTCGCGGACAGGGGACTCTTACGAGCAGTACTTC
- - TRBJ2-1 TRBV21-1 CTSDIIRDRYDEQFF TGTACCAGCGATATAATCCGAGATCGCTACGATGAGCAGTTCTTC
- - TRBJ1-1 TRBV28 CASGVSGGGGTEAFF TGTGCCAGCGGAGTCAGCGGAGGGGGAGGAACTGAAGCTTTCTTT
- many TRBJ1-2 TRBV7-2 CASSPWGGTTGVFGYTF TGTGCCAGCAGCCCCTGGGGGGGAACGACGGGGGTCTTTGGCTACACCTTC
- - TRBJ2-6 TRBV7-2 CASSLDGTGGANVLTF TGTGCCAGCAGCTTAGATGGAACAGGAGGGGCCAACGTCCTGACTTTC
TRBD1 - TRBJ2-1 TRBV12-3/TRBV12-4 CASMGTADNEQFF TGTGCCAGCATGGGGACAGCGGACAATGAGCAGTTCTTC
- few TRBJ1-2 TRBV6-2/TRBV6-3 CASSYSTSSGYTF TGTGCCAGCAGTTACTCGACATCCAGTGGCTACACCTTC
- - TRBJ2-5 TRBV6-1 CASSETGVETQYF TGTGCCAGCAGTGAAACCGGGGTTGAGACCCAGTACTTC
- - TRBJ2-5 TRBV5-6 CASRRTGAQETQYF TGTGCCAGCAGGAGGACGGGGGCCCAAGAGACCCAGTACTTC
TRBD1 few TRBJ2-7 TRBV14 CASSPYIFITRTGARRSYEQYF TGTGCCAGCAGCCCCTACATCTTCATTACCCGGACAGGGGCTCGGAGATCCTACGAGCAGTACTTC
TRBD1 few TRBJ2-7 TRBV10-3 CAAEPGQRAYEQYF TGTGCCGCCGAACCGGGACAGCGCGCCTACGAGCAGTACTTC
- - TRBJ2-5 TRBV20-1 CSARRGETQYF TGCAGTGCTAGGAGGGGAGAGACCCAGTACTTC
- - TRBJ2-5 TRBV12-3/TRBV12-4 CASSPQDSQETQYF TGTGCCAGCAGTCCTCAGGACAGCCAAGAGACCCAGTACTTC
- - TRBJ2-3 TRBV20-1 CSARMALVPTDTQYF TGCAGTGCTAGAATGGCGCTAGTGCCCACAGATACGCAGTATTTT
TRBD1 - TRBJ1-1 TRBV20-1 CSAVQGLNTEAFF TGCAGTGCTGTACAGGGGTTGAACACTGAAGCTTTCTTT
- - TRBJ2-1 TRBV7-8 CASSLRRDTVNEQFF TGTGCCAGCAGCTTACGCAGGGATACGGTGAATGAGCAGTTCTTC
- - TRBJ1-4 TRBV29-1 CSVGTLANEKLFF TGCAGCGTAGGGACTCTGGCTAATGAAAAACTGTTTTTT
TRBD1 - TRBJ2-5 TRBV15 CATSRDRDRGETQYF TGTGCCACCAGCAGAGATCGAGACAGGGGTGAGACCCAGTACTTC
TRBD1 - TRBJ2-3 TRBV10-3 CAISEPGTGWTDTQDF TGTGCCATCAGTGAGCCAGGGACAGGGTGGACAGATACGCAGGATTTT
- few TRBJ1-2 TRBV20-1 CSARSGTTKRANYGYTF TGCAGTGCTAGGTCCGGGACTACCAAGAGGGCTAACTATGGCTACACCTTC
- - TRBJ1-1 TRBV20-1 CSARDLGGSTEAFF TGCAGTGCTAGAGATCTGGGGGGATCCACTGAAGCTTTCTTT
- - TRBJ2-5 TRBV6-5 CASSYSQIKQETQYF TGTGCCAGCAGTTACTCCCAGATTAAACAAGAGACCCAGTACTTC
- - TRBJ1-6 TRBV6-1 CASSDLWTGPSSPLHF TGTGCCAGCAGTGATCTATGGACGGGCCCTTCATCACCCCTCCACTTT
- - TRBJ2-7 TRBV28 CAVSQQGQSSYEQYF TGTGCCGTATCACAACAAGGGCAGAGCTCCTACGAGCAGTACTTC
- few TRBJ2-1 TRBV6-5 CASSYWSGDNEQFF TGTGCCAGCAGTTACTGGAGTGGAGACAATGAGCAGTTCTTC
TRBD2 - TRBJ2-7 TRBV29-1 CSVISGSCYEQYF TGCAGCGTTATTAGCGGGAGTTGCTACGAGCAGTACTTC
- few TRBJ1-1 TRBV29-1 CSVSPRDTEAFF TGCAGCGTTTCCCCCAGGGACACTGAAGCTTTCTTT
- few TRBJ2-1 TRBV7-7 CASSLEVRTSSYNEQFF TGTGCCAGCAGCTTAGAGGTCAGGACGAGCTCCTACAATGAGCAGTTCTTC
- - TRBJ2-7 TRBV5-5 CASSFKGYEQYF TGTGCCAGCAGCTTTAAGGGTTACGAGCAGTACTTC
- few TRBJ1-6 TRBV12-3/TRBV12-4 CASSYLGYNSPLHF TGTGCCAGCAGTTATTTGGGCTATAATTCACCCCTCCACTTT
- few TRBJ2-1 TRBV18 CASSQAVDEQFF TGTGCCAGCTCCCAGGCCGTGGATGAGCAGTTCTTC
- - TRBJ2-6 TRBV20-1 CSASSMLGAGANVLTF TGCAGTGCTAGCTCTATGCTGGGGGCTGGGGCCAACGTCCTGACTTTC
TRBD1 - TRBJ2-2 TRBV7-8 CASSLSPPRQGNTGELFF TGTGCCAGCAGCTTATCCCCGCCGAGACAGGGAAACACCGGGGAGCTGTTTTTT
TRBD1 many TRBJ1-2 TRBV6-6 CASSREQGRYGYTF TGTGCCAGCAGCCGGGAACAGGGGCGCTATGGCTACACCTTC
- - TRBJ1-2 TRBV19 CASSVKINYGYTF TGTGCCAGTAGTGTTAAAATAAACTATGGCTACACCTTC
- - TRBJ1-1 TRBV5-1 CASSTLTWGVDKAFF TGCGCCAGCAGCACCTTGACCTGGGGGGTTGACAAAGCTTTCTTT
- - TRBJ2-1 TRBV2 CASKGRVQETQFF TGTGCCAGCAAGGGACGGGTACAAGAGACCCAGTTCTTC
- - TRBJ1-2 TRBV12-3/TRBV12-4 CASSLFQGYTF TGTGCCAGCAGTTTATTCCAGGGCTACACCTTC
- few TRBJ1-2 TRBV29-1 CSVAGHNDYGYTF TGCAGCGTTGCAGGACACAACGATTATGGCTACACCTTC
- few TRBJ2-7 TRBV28 CASTTPRGFHYEQYF TGTGCCAGCACCACCCCCCGGGGCTTCCACTACGAGCAGTACTTC
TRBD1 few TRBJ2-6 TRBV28 CASSSPGQGIAGANVLTF TGTGCCAGCAGTTCTCCGGGACAGGGCATCGCTGGGGCCAACGTCCTGACTTTC
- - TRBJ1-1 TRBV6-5 CASSYWAPQVSSNTEAFF TGTGCCAGCAGTTATTGGGCTCCGCAGGTGTCAAGTAACACTGAAGCTTTCTTT
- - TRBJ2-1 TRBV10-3 CAISPDSYNEQFF TGTGCCATCAGTCCAGATTCCTACAATGAGCAGTTCTTC
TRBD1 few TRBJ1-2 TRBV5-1 CASSPTGGAGYGYTF TGCGCCAGCAGCCCTACAGGGGGCGCCGGCTATGGCTACACCTTC
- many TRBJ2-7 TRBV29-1 CSVEVGVRAYEQYF TGCAGCGTTGAAGTTGGGGTCAGAGCCTACGAGCAGTACTTC
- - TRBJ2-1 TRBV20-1 CSARGALSKYNEQFF TGCAGTGCTCGGGGTGCACTATCAAAATACAATGAGCAGTTCTTC
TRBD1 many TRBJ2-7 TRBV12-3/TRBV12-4 CASSWTGDEQYF TGTGCCAGCAGTTGGACAGGGGACGAGCAGTACTTC
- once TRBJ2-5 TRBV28 CASRLSEQETQYF TGTGCCAGCAGGTTATCGGAGCAAGAGACCCAGTACTTC
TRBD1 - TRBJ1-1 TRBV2 CASSTGQGNAEAFF TGTGCCAGCAGCACGGGACAGGGGAACGCTGAAGCTTTCTTT
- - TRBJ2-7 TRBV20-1 CSARRPSYEQYF TGCAGTGCGAGACGACCCTCCTACGAGCAGTACTTC
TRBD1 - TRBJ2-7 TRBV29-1 CSVEIAGGYEQYF TGCAGCGTTGAGATAGCAGGGGGCTACGAGCAGTACTTC
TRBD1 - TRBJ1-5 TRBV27 CASSSRDRGGQPQHF TGTGCCAGCAGTTCTAGGGACAGGGGAGGTCAGCCCCAGCATTTT
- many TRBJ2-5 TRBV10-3 CAISEPTVNQGETQYF TGTGCCATCAGTGAGCCTACAGTAAACCAGGGAGAGACCCAGTACTTC
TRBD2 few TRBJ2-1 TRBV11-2 CASSLVGVAASGIANEQFF TGTGCCAGCAGCTTAGTCGGGGTGGCCGCTAGCGGCATCGCGAATGAGCAGTTCTTC
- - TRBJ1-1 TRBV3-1 CASSQSFGGGTEAFF TGTGCCAGCAGCCAAAGTTTCGGGGGAGGCACTGAAGCTTTCTTT
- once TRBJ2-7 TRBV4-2 CASSQDRQDEQYF TGTGCCAGCAGCCAAGATAGGCAGGACGAGCAGTACTTC
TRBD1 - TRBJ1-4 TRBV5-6 CASSWLTGGNEKLFF TGTGCCAGCAGCTGGCTAACAGGGGGAAATGAAAAACTGTTTTTT